A selection of T cell receptor beta chains follows, all from one sample in a study of cytomegalovirus exposure and HLA in healthy donors. Sequenced by immunoSEQ multiplex PCR; TCRdb stores in-frame clones only, minus some. This sample has about 220,000 clones, with approximately 90% found just once. Specimen: PBMCs. These receptors were obtained from a man between 18 and 35 years old in good health and CMV-seronegative. Both conserved end residues are part of each CDR3. The D gene is left open where the match is weak. Not every row has a clone size; where given, it reads once, few, many or a size class.

size: .; D: TRBD2; V: TRBV7-2; length: 15; J: TRBJ2-3; DNA: TGTGCCAGCAGCCCCGTAGCGGGAGGAACAAATACGCAGTATTTT; CDR3: CASSPVAGGTNTQYF
size: .; D: .; V: TRBV4-1; length: 13; J: TRBJ1-1; DNA: TGCGCCAGCAGCCTTACCGGGGGTGCTGAAGCTTTCTTT; CDR3: CASSLTGGAEAFF
size: .; D: TRBD1; V: TRBV5-1; length: 14; J: TRBJ1-5; DNA: TGCGCCAGCAGCACGGACAGGGCCAACCAGCCCCAGCATTTT; CDR3: CASSTDRANQPQHF
size: few; D: TRBD2; V: TRBV7-3; length: 13; J: TRBJ2-5; DNA: TGTGCCAGCAGCTTCACTAGCGGAGAGACCCAGTACTTC; CDR3: CASSFTSGETQYF
size: .; D: TRBD2; V: TRBV28; length: 16; J: TRBJ2-5; DNA: TGTGCCAGCAGTCCAAATAGCGGGAGTGTTGAGGAGACCCAGTACTTC; CDR3: CASSPNSGSVEETQYF
size: .; D: .; V: TRBV5-1; length: 17; J: TRBJ1-3; DNA: TGCGCCAGCAGCTTGGATTGGCGGGCCGGCTCTGGAAACACCATATATTTT; CDR3: CASSLDWRAGSGNTIYF
size: .; D: TRBD1; V: TRBV4-3; length: 14; J: TRBJ2-7; DNA: TGCGCCAGCAGCCAAGAATACAGGGGGTACGAGCAGTACTTC; CDR3: CASSQEYRGYEQYF
size: .; D: TRBD2; V: TRBV28; length: 18; J: TRBJ2-1; DNA: TGTGCCAGCAGTTCCCTGGACCTCGCAGCCGCGGGAGGGCCCGGGCAGTTCTTC; CDR3: CASSSLDLAAAGGPGQFF
size: .; D: .; V: TRBV6-6; length: 13; J: TRBJ1-2; DNA: TGTGCCAGCAGTTACTCGCGGGATGGTGGCTACACCTTC; CDR3: CASSYSRDGGYTF
size: .; D: .; V: TRBV6-5; length: 15; J: TRBJ2-1; DNA: TGTGCCAGCAGTTACCCCCCGGGTAGCGTCAATGAGCAGTTCTTC; CDR3: CASSYPPGSVNEQFF
size: .; D: .; V: TRBV7-2; length: 15; J: TRBJ1-2; DNA: TGTGCCAGCAGCCGCGAGTCGGGACAAGGATATGGCTACACCTTC; CDR3: CASSRESGQGYGYTF
size: .; D: TRBD2; V: TRBV15; length: 15; J: TRBJ2-1; DNA: TGTGCCACCAGATTGGGACTAGCTGAGTACAATGAGCAGTTCTTC; CDR3: CATRLGLAEYNEQFF
size: .; D: TRBD2; V: TRBV11-2; length: 19; J: TRBJ2-2; DNA: TGTGCCAGCAGCTTAGACGCTAGGCCTAGCGGGAGTGGAGGCGGGGAGCTGTTTTTT; CDR3: CASSLDARPSGSGGGELFF
size: once; D: .; V: TRBV28; length: 14; J: TRBJ2-5; DNA: TGTGCCAGCAGTCCTTGGACAGCCCAAGAGACCCAGTACTTC; CDR3: CASSPWTAQETQYF
size: .; D: .; V: TRBV19; length: 16; J: TRBJ2-7; DNA: TGTGCCAGTAGTATAGACGGGAGTCAGAGCTCCTACGAGCAGTACTTC; CDR3: CASSIDGSQSSYEQYF
size: .; D: .; V: TRBV7-6; length: 16; J: TRBJ1-1; DNA: TGTGCCAGCAGCTTAGCCGCGTCAGGGTCGAACACTGAAGCTTTCTTT; CDR3: CASSLAASGSNTEAFF
size: .; D: .; V: TRBV21-1; length: 14; J: TRBJ1-6; DNA: .; CDR3: CAVGQGSYNSPLHF
size: .; D: .; V: TRBV5-6; length: 15; J: TRBJ2-7; DNA: TGTGCCAGCAGCTTTTACGGACAACGTACCTACGAGCAGTACTTC; CDR3: CASSFYGQRTYEQYF
size: .; D: TRBD1; V: TRBV28; length: 15; J: TRBJ1-2; DNA: TGTGCCAGCAGTTTGCCGGGACAGGGGGCCTATGGCTACACCTTC; CDR3: CASSLPGQGAYGYTF
size: .; D: .; V: TRBV4-1; length: 14; J: TRBJ2-5; DNA: TGCGCCAGCAGTCGCGGCGGGCCCCAAGAGACCCAGTACTTC; CDR3: CASSRGGPQETQYF
size: .; D: TRBD2; V: TRBV27; length: 13; J: TRBJ2-7; DNA: TGTGCCAGCAGTTTCGGGAGGGCGAGTGAGCAGTACTTC; CDR3: CASSFGRASEQYF
size: once; D: .; V: TRBV5-8; length: 15; J: TRBJ1-2; DNA: TGTGCCAGCAGCTTGGGCGCCATCCAATCCAATGGCTACACCTTC; CDR3: CASSLGAIQSNGYTF
size: .; D: .; V: TRBV27; length: 13; J: TRBJ2-1; DNA: TGTGCCAGCAGTTTTGAGGTCGGGAATGAGCAGTTCTTC; CDR3: CASSFEVGNEQFF
size: .; D: .; V: TRBV15; length: 14; J: TRBJ1-4; DNA: TGTGCCACCACAGACCGGGGGGAGAATGAAAAACTGTTTTTT; CDR3: CATTDRGENEKLFF
size: few; D: TRBD1; V: TRBV28; length: 15; J: TRBJ1-5; DNA: TGTGCCAGCAGTTCGACAGGGTTTGGATATCAGCCCCAGCATTTT; CDR3: CASSSTGFGYQPQHF
size: .; D: TRBD2; V: TRBV27; length: 14; J: TRBJ2-3; DNA: TGTGCCAGCAGGCTAGCGGGGGGCACAGATACGCAGTATTTT; CDR3: CASRLAGGTDTQYF
size: .; D: .; V: TRBV19; length: 11; J: TRBJ1-1; DNA: TGTGCCAGTATGGACTACACTGAAGCTTTCTTT; CDR3: CASMDYTEAFF
size: .; D: TRBD1; V: TRBV9; length: 17; J: TRBJ1-2; DNA: TGTGCCAGCAGCGGGTCCCGGGACAGACATACTAACTATGGCTACACCTTC; CDR3: CASSGSRDRHTNYGYTF
size: .; D: TRBD1; V: TRBV28; length: 13; J: TRBJ1-2; DNA: TGTGCCAGCAGCGAAGGACAGGTCTATGGCTACACCTTC; CDR3: CASSEGQVYGYTF
size: .; D: .; V: TRBV4-2; length: 17; J: TRBJ2-1; DNA: TGTGCCAGCAGCCAAGATTTTTCCGGGACAAGCTACAATGAGCAGTTCTTC; CDR3: CASSQDFSGTSYNEQFF
size: once; D: .; V: TRBV29-1; length: 13; J: TRBJ2-1; DNA: TGCAGCGGGCGTCGGGAGCCCGAGGATGAGCAGTTCTTC; CDR3: CSGRREPEDEQFF
size: .; D: TRBD1; V: TRBV7-9; length: 13; J: TRBJ2-7; DNA: TGTGCCAGCAGCTCCGGACAGGGGATCGAGCAGTACTTC; CDR3: CASSSGQGIEQYF
size: .; D: .; V: TRBV7-2; length: 15; J: TRBJ2-7; DNA: TGTGCCAGCAGCCTTGACAGTGCAAGCTCCTACGAGCAGTACTTC; CDR3: CASSLDSASSYEQYF
size: .; D: .; V: TRBV7-9; length: 13; J: TRBJ2-7; DNA: TGTGCCAGCAAACCTATGTCCCCCTACGAGCAGTACTTC; CDR3: CASKPMSPYEQYF
size: .; D: TRBD1; V: TRBV30; length: 14; J: TRBJ2-1; DNA: TGTGCCTGGAGTAAAAAGGGACAGCACAATGAGCAGTTCTTC; CDR3: CAWSKKGQHNEQFF
size: .; D: TRBD1; V: TRBV9; length: 15; J: TRBJ2-7; DNA: TGTGCCAGCAGCGACGGTCGGGACAGGGCCTACGAGCAGTACTTC; CDR3: CASSDGRDRAYEQYF
size: .; D: TRBD2; V: TRBV7-9; length: 17; J: TRBJ2-5; DNA: TGTGCCAGCAGCTCTCCCCCGGGACTAGCGGGGGTAGAGACCCAGTACTTC; CDR3: CASSSPPGLAGVETQYF
size: .; D: .; V: TRBV2; length: 14; J: TRBJ2-7; DNA: TGTGCCAGCAAAAGTAGCTCCCTAGGCTACGAGCAGTACTTC; CDR3: CASKSSSLGYEQYF
size: .; D: .; V: TRBV7-9; length: 14; J: TRBJ2-7; DNA: TGTGCCAGCAGCTTAGACTTTTGGAGCTACGAGCAGTACTTC; CDR3: CASSLDFWSYEQYF
size: .; D: .; V: TRBV4-3; length: 16; J: TRBJ1-6; DNA: TGCGCCAGCAGCCAAGAGTTGGCGGCAGGGCAATCACCCCTCCACTTT; CDR3: CASSQELAAGQSPLHF
size: .; D: .; V: TRBV4-2; length: 14; J: TRBJ1-1; DNA: TGTGCCAGCAGCCAAGGGTTTGAGGGCGCTGAAGCTTTCTTT; CDR3: CASSQGFEGAEAFF
size: .; D: .; V: TRBV5-1; length: 14; J: TRBJ2-1; DNA: TGCGCCAGCAGCTTGCAGGGGATCTACAATGAGCAGTTCTTC; CDR3: CASSLQGIYNEQFF
size: once; D: .; V: TRBV2; length: 16; J: TRBJ2-1; DNA: TGTGCCAGCAGTGAAAGACTACGATTTTCCTACAATGAGCAGTTCTTC; CDR3: CASSERLRFSYNEQFF
size: .; D: .; V: TRBV5-1; length: 15; J: TRBJ2-4; DNA: TGCGCCAGCAGCTTGGTCGCACAGGGTGGAAACATTCAGTACTTC; CDR3: CASSLVAQGGNIQYF
size: .; D: TRBD2; V: TRBV7-9; length: 13; J: TRBJ2-1; DNA: TGTGCCAGCAGCTTAGAAGCGGGGCGGGAGCAGTTCTTC; CDR3: CASSLEAGREQFF
size: .; D: .; V: TRBV28; length: 13; J: TRBJ2-2; DNA: TGTGCCGCCAAGGGGGTGAACACCGGGGAGCTGTTTTTT; CDR3: CAAKGVNTGELFF
size: .; D: .; V: TRBV19; length: 13; J: TRBJ2-7; DNA: TGTGCCAGTAGTATCATAAAGGGGAACGAGCAGTACTTC; CDR3: CASSIIKGNEQYF
size: .; D: TRBD1; V: TRBV5-1; length: 13; J: TRBJ2-3; DNA: TGCGCCAGCAGCTCGACAGGGGTGGATACGCAGTATTTT; CDR3: CASSSTGVDTQYF
size: .; D: .; V: TRBV6-1; length: 14; J: TRBJ1-4; DNA: TGTGCCAGCAGTGGGAGGGGTTCTAATGAAAAACTGTTTTTT; CDR3: CASSGRGSNEKLFF
size: .; D: .; V: TRBV7-6; length: 12; J: TRBJ2-7; DNA: TGTGCCAGCAGCACTACAGGCTACGAGCAGTACTTC; CDR3: CASSTTGYEQYF
size: few; D: .; V: TRBV11-2; length: 16; J: TRBJ2-1; DNA: TGTGCCAGCAGCTTAGATCTAGGTGGGTCGTCGAATGAGCAGTTCTTC; CDR3: CASSLDLGGSSNEQFF
size: .; D: .; V: TRBV9; length: 15; J: TRBJ2-1; DNA: TGTGCCAGCAGCGTTGCGGGGACGTCCTACAATGAGCAGTTCTTC; CDR3: CASSVAGTSYNEQFF
size: .; D: TRBD2; V: TRBV19; length: 13; J: TRBJ2-1; DNA: TGTGCCAGTAGTATACGGACTAGGGATGAGCAGTTCTTC; CDR3: CASSIRTRDEQFF
size: .; D: TRBD1; V: TRBV18; length: 14; J: TRBJ2-7; DNA: TGTGCCAGCTCACCTGGACAGGGTCAATACGAGCAGTACTTC; CDR3: CASSPGQGQYEQYF
size: few; D: .; V: TRBV5-1; length: 14; J: TRBJ2-7; DNA: TGCGCCAGCAGCTTGGGGCAGGCAACCCGCGAGCAGTACTTC; CDR3: CASSLGQATREQYF